This T cell receptor (beta chain) came from a study of T cell responses to AZD1222 COVID-19 vaccine. Regarding the study as a whole: The study found vaccine-associated CD4 TCRs spanning spike, dominant at 160-218 and 743-854.

This clone was seen more than once but under ten times. Its matching antigen is unknown. The data were produced by immunoSEQ multiplex PCR, yet TCRdb's version contains in-frame clones alone and is incomplete. This sample has roughly 150,000 clones, with approximately 85% found just once. This TCR was recovered from an adult in good health. The source was peripheral blood, collected on day 0 of AZD1222 vaccination.

DNA for the CDR3: TGTGCCAGCAGTTACTCGAGTACTAGCGGGGGGCCCGTTAGCACAGATACGCAGTATTTT. This sequence encodes CASSYSSTSGGPVSTDTQYF. V and J are TRBV6-8 and TRBJ2-3, with 12 nucleotides matching TRBD2. J lost 0 bases, V lost 0 bases, and 10 bases had no gene match. The CDR3 is made up of 20 amino acids. Looked up from germline, CDR1 is MNHGY and CDR2 is SAAAGT.